The 27 T cell receptor beta chains given below trace back to one sample, sequenced in a study of Tregs in tolerant kidney transplant recipients. Data came from immunoSEQ multiplex PCR; TCRdb stores just in-frame clones and leaves some out. The table includes roughly 250,000 clones, approximately 84% detected once. The sample was CD4+ T cells from blood. These receptors all stem from a human donor in good health.

This chain joins TRBV10-2 and TRBJ1-4, with D maybe TRBD1 (5 bases). CDR1 WSHSY and CDR2 SAAADI come from the germline V gene. The CDR3 loop spans 16 amino acids. Deletions cut 6 bases from V and 3 bases from J, with 17 bases between. This CDR3 reads CASSPLPRGANEKLFF. The DNA of the CDR3 is TGCGCCAGCAGCCCACTTCCGCGGGGGGCTAATGAAAAACTGTTTTTT.

The chain links TRBV7-9 to TRBJ2-3; unclear D gene. The CDR3 spans 13 residues. The germline CDR1 and CDR2 sequences are SEHNR and FQNEAQ (reference sequence). The V end was cut by 1 base, the J end by 4 bases, with 6 bases between. DNA of the CDR3: TGTGCCAGCAGCTTAGAATGGGCAGATACGCAGTATTTT. Translation gives CASSLEWADTQYF.

This clone was seen a single time. This rearrangement joins TRBV30 to TRBJ1-1, with a weak D call TRBD1 (6 bases). The CDR3 totals 15 residues. Germline V gene lookup returns CDR1 GTSNPN and CDR2 SVGIG (reference sequence). Trimming took 3 bases from V and 4 from J, leaving 18 bases between them. CDR3 region: CAWRPGGTGGTEAFF. The DNA for the CDR3 is TGTGCCTGGAGACCGGGGGGCACGGGGGGCACTGAAGCTTTCTTT.

This clone came up once. The V call is TRBV7-2, the J call TRBJ1-5; unclear D gene. CDR3 size: 15 residues. Trimming removed 2 bases from V and 2 bases from J, with 10 bases in between. Germline V CDR1 and CDR2: SGHTA, FQGNSA. In nucleotides, the CDR3 is TGTGCCAGCAGCTTATTGGGAACGGGCAATCAGCCCCAGCATTTT. Protein: CASSLLGTGNQPQHF.

This clone has only one observation. V and J are TRBV7-7 and TRBJ2-2, with TRBD2 identical over 10 bases. Germline V gene data show CDR1 as SSHAT and CDR2 as FNYEAQ (reference sequence). The ends lost 5 bases at V and 6 bases at J; junction bases unmatched: 9. The CDR3 extends over 16 amino acids. The DNA of the CDR3 is TGTGCCAGCAGCCCGCGGGCTAGCGGGAGATCCGGGGAGCTGTTTTTT. It encodes CASSPRASGRSGELFF. Full variable domain (rest looked up from reference TRBV7-7 and TRBJ2-2): GAGVSQSPRYKVTKRGQDVTLRCDPISSHATLYWYQQALGQGPEFLTYFNYEAQPDKSGLPSDRFSAERPEGSISTLTIQRTEQRDSAMYRCASSPRASGRSGELFFGEGSRLTVL.

V gene TRBV14 combines with J gene TRBJ2-2, with D perhaps TRBD2 (6 bases). Germline CDR1 SGHDN, CDR2 FVKESK. Trimming removed 3 bases from V and 4 bases from J, with 12 bases in between. The CDR3 has 15 amino acids. CDR3 residues: CASSHIGAGTGELFF. The CDR3 nucleotides are TGTGCCAGCAGCCATATCGGAGCGGGCACCGGGGAGCTGTTTTTT.

This clone appeared once. The chain uses TRBV29-1 and TRBJ2-1; 9 bases fit TRBD1. Unmatched junction bases numbered 9, after V lost 5 bases and J lost 4 bases. Germline V gene lookup returns CDR1 SQVTM and CDR2 ANQGSEA. CDR3 length: 15 amino acids. CDR3 sequence: CSVRPGQGSYNEQFF. The CDR3 DNA sequence: TGCAGCGTTCGACCAGGACAGGGGAGTTACAATGAGCAGTTCTTC.

Concerning this clone itself: Other nucleotide sequences from this sample produce the same CDR3. V gene TRBV15 combines with J gene TRBJ1-5; 9 nucleotides align to TRBD1. The CDR3 consists of 13 residues. The V and J ends lost 5 bases and 7 bases, in that order; junction bases with no gene match: 3. The V gene's germline CDR1 is LNHNV and CDR2 YYDKDF (reference sequence). The CDR3 DNA follows: TGTGCCACCAGCCGGGACAGGGCGCAGCCCCAGCATTTT. Its translation is CATSRDRAQPQHF.

This clone was found once. V and J are TRBV18 and TRBJ2-3, with 7 nucleotides matching TRBD1. Looked up from germline, CDR1 is KGHSH and CDR2 is LQKENI. V gave up 4 bases and J gave up 6 bases; unmatched junction bases: 19. The CDR3 consists of 18 residues. For the CDR3, the DNA is TGTGCCAGCTCACTCCGGCCCCCGAGGGGGCTTTCGTTCGATACGCAGTATTTT. As protein: CASSLRPPRGLSFDTQYF.

This clone was detected once. The J gene is TRBJ1-2, the V gene TRBV29-1; perhaps TRBD1 as D (6 bases). V lost 6 bases, J lost 4 bases, and 9 bases lay in between. Germline lookup yields CDR1 SQVTM and CDR2 ANQGSEA. CDR3 length: 11 amino acids. CDR3 residues: CSVGDTYGYTF. The CDR3 nucleotides are TGCAGCGTGGGGGACACCTATGGCTACACCTTC. Full variable domain (remainder filled in from reference TRBV29-1 and TRBJ1-2): SAVISQKPSRDICQRGTSLTIQCQVDSQVTMMFWYRQQPGQSLTLIATANQGSEATYESGFVIDKFPISRPNLTFSTLTVSNMSPEDSSIYLCSVGDTYGYTFGSGTRLTVV.

The chain employs TRBV6-6 and TRBJ1-2, with 8 bases matching TRBD1. The ends lost 7 bases at V and 0 bases at J; junction bases unmatched: 7. Germline V lookup: CDR1 MNHNY, CDR2 SVGAGI (reference sequence). The CDR3 totals 15 residues. The CDR3 coding sequence is TGTGCCAGCATCCTCAGACAGGGGCCTAACTATGGCTACACCTTC. Translating it yields CASILRQGPNYGYTF.

The J gene is TRBJ2-3, the V gene TRBV7-8, with 11 bases matching TRBD2. V shed 7 bases and J 0 bases; nucleotides not matched to a gene: 6. The CDR3 is 16 amino acids. Germline V gene data show CDR1 as SGHVS and CDR2 as FQNEAQ. The CDR3 loop reads CASTNSGGASTDTQYF. The CDR3 coding sequence is TGTGCCAGCACGAATAGCGGGGGGGCTAGCACAGATACGCAGTATTTT.

The chain couples TRBV4-2 to TRBJ2-5; 8 bases map to TRBD1. J gave up 3 bases and V 3 bases, and 6 bases lay outside the gene matches. The CDR3 runs to 15 residues. Germline lookup yields CDR1 LGHNA and CDR2 YNFKEQ. This chain's CDR3 is CASSQALGQEETQYF. CDR3 nucleotide sequence: TGTGCCAGCAGCCAGGCCCTGGGACAGGAAGAGACCCAGTACTTC.

The CDR3 loop reads CASSPSLGGEDLTQYF. The CDR3 nucleotides are TGTGCCAGCAGCCCATCTTTAGGCGGGGAAGACCTCACCCAGTACTTC. The rearrangement joins TRBV9 to TRBJ2-5; possible D gene TRBD2, 6 bases. Trimming removed 4 bases from V and 8 bases from J, with 24 bases in between. There are 16 residues in the CDR3. Per germline, CDR1 SGDLS and CDR2 YYNGEE.

The V gene is TRBV5-6, the J gene TRBJ2-5; 9 bases are shared with TRBD1. Germline CDR1 reads SGHDT; CDR2 reads YYEEEE. Losses at the gene ends were 1 base for V and 3 bases for J; bases not matched to a gene: 7. The CDR3 is 16 residues long. CDR3 loop: CASSLWGTGTKETQYF. In DNA form, the CDR3 reads TGTGCCAGCAGCTTGTGGGGGACAGGGACTAAAGAGACCCAGTACTTC.

The chain recombines TRBV4-2 with TRBJ1-1, with D unclear. There are 13 residues in the CDR3. The V end lost 0 bases, the J end lost 8 bases, and 10 bases lay between the germline ends. CDR1 LGHNA and CDR2 YNFKEQ come from the germline V gene. The CDR3 nucleotides read TGTGCCAGCAGCCAAGATAGGCAAAGGGAAGCTTTCTTT. Protein sequence: CASSQDRQREAFF.

This clone showed up just once. The genes are TRBV5-1 and TRBJ2-7; D is uncertain. V gave up 3 bases and J gave up 7 bases, with 17 bases separating them. The CDR3 is 14 residues long. Germline V CDR1 and CDR2: SGHRS, YFSETQ. The DNA for the CDR3 is TGCGCCAGCAGCTCGTCCCGCCCCTGGGCAGAGCAGTACTTC. Protein product: CASSSSRPWAEQYF.

This chain connects TRBV10-2 to TRBJ2-2, with D possibly being TRBD2 (6 bases). Looked up from germline, CDR1 is WSHSY and CDR2 is SAAADI. Between the trimmed V and J ends, which lost 0 bases and 4 bases, there was a span of 9 bases. CDR3 length: 15 residues. CDR3 protein: CASSESGGATGELFF. CDR3 in DNA: TGCGCCAGCAGTGAGTCGGGCGGGGCCACCGGGGAGCTGTTTTTT.

This clone was observed once. The gene calls are TRBV5-6 and TRBJ1-3; D possibly corresponds to TRBD1 (5 bases). CDR1 and CDR2 (germline): SGHDT, YYEEEE. The V end was cut by 3 bases, the J end by 0 bases, with 13 bases between. The CDR3 has 16 amino acids. The CDR3 DNA reads as TGTGCCAGCAGCTCGGGGGGTCCGAGCTCTGGAAACACCATATATTTT. Translated, it gives CASSSGGPSSGNTIYF. The variable domain in full, completed from reference TRBV5-6 and TRBJ1-3, reads DAGVTQSPTHLIKTRGQQVTLRCSPKSGHDTVSWYQQALGQGPQFIFQYYEEEERQRGNFPDRFSGHQFPNYSSELNVNALLLGDSALYLCASSSGGPSSGNTIYFGEGSWLTVV.

The V call is TRBV29-1, the J call TRBJ2-3; TRBD1 agrees at 7 bases. This CDR3 contains 13 residues. The J segment lost 3 bases and the V segment lost 4 bases, leaving 4 bases of the junction unmatched. Germline CDR1 is SQVTM and CDR2 is ANQGSEA. The CDR3 coding sequence is TGCAGCGTTGGGGGACAGAGAACAGATACGCAGTATTTT. Translating gives CSVGGQRTDTQYF.

The chain links TRBV9 to TRBJ2-2, with a tentative D call TRBD2 (6 bases). Trimming stripped 6 bases from V and 5 bases from J, with 17 bases between. The CDR3 contains 15 residues. Per germline, CDR1 SGDLS and CDR2 YYNGEE. The CDR3 sequence: CASTISGTWTGELFF. DNA for the CDR3: TGTGCCAGCACCATTTCAGGGACTTGGACCGGGGAGCTGTTTTTT. The variable domain in full, with the rest retrieved from reference TRBV9 and TRBJ2-2, is DSGVTQTPKHLITATGQRVTLRCSPRSGDLSVYWYQQSLDQGLQFLIQYYNGEERAKGNILERFSAQQFPDLHSELNLSSLELGDSALYFCASTISGTWTGELFFGEGSRLTVL.

This clone was counted only a few times. This chain links TRBV7-9 with TRBJ2-3; 11 bases agree with TRBD1. V lost 2 bases, J lost 2 bases, and 3 bases stayed unmatched. Germline V gene data show CDR1 as SEHNR and CDR2 as FQNEAQ (reference sequence). There are 16 residues in the CDR3. As DNA, the CDR3 is TGTGCCAGCAGCTTAAGGACAGGGGGCGCCACAGATACGCAGTATTTT. Amino acids: CASSLRTGGATDTQYF.

CDR3 sequence: CASSLLGADTQYF. CDR3 coding DNA: TGTGCCAGCAGTCTACTAGGTGCAGATACGCAGTATTTT. The rearrangement joins TRBV6-1 to TRBJ2-3, with a possible D match to TRBD2 (5 bases). From germline, CDR1 is MNHNS and CDR2 SASEGT. The CDR3 consists of 13 residues. Trimming took 5 bases from V and 4 from J, leaving 10 bases between them.

The genes are TRBV18 and TRBJ2-5; 7 nucleotides line up with TRBD1. Losses at the gene ends were 6 bases for V and 2 bases for J; bases not matched to a gene: 6. Germline CDR1 and CDR2: KGHSH and LQKENI. The CDR3 runs 14 residues. The CDR3 sequence is CASSRRDSQETQYF. Here the CDR3 DNA reads TGTGCCAGCTCTCGCCGGGACAGTCAAGAGACCCAGTACTTC.

Regarding this clone: A read error may account for a junction end that differs from germline. The chain recombines TRBV5-1 with TRBJ1-5; 7 bases map to TRBD1. CDR3 size: 15 residues. The germline CDR1 and CDR2 sequences are SGHRS and YFSETQ. The CDR3 protein is CASGLVTGPNQPQHF. The CDR3 nucleotides read TGCGCCAGCGGCTTGGTGACAGGGCCCAATCAGCCCCAGCATTTT. The whole variable domain, remainder taken from reference TRBV5-1 and TRBJ1-5, is KAGVTQTPRYLIKTRGQQVTLSCSPISGHRSVSWYQQTPGQGLQFLFEYFSETQRNKGNFPGRFSGRQFSNSRSEMNVSTLELGDSALYLCASGLVTGPNQPQHFGDGTRLSIL.

The chain couples TRBV9 to TRBJ1-4; no clear D. CDR3 length equals 13 residues. From germline, CDR1 is SGDLS and CDR2 YYNGEE. V lost 4 bases to trimming and J lost 5 bases, with 9 bases between them. The CDR3 coding sequence is TGTGCCAGCAGCCCAGACCTAAATGAAAAACTGTTTTTT. It codes for CASSPDLNEKLFF.

This clone was observed a single time. The chain is built from TRBV9 and TRBJ1-3, with D tentatively TRBD1 (6 bases). Germline CDR1 is SGDLS and CDR2 is YYNGEE. This CDR3 region has 16 residues. Trimming left V 0 bases short and J 3 bases short, with 13 bases between. In DNA form, the CDR3 reads TGTGCCAGCAGCGTAGGGGGGGCAGGTATTGGAAACACCATATATTTT. It encodes CASSVGGAGIGNTIYF. The variable domain in full, completed from reference TRBV9 and TRBJ1-3, reads DSGVTQTPKHLITATGQRVTLRCSPRSGDLSVYWYQQSLDQGLQFLIQYYNGEERAKGNILERFSAQQFPDLHSELNLSSLELGDSALYFCASSVGGAGIGNTIYFGEGSWLTVV.